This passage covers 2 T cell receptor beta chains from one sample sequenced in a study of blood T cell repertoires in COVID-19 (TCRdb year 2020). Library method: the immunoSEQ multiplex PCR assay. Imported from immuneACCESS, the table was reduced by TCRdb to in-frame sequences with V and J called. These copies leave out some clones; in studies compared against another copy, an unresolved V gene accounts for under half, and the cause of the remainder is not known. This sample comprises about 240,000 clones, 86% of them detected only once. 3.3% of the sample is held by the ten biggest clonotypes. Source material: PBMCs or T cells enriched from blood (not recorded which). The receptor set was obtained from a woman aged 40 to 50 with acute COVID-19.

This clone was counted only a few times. CDR3 region: CASSLVRQDLNYGYTF. For the CDR3, the DNA is TGCGCCAGCAGCTTGGTGCGACAGGACCTTAACTATGGCTACACCTTC. The genes are TRBV5-1 and TRBJ1-2; perhaps TRBD1 as D (6 bases). The V gene lost 0 bases and the J gene lost 1 base, with 13 bases spanning the gap. This CDR3 is built from 16 residues. Germline V gene sequence: CDR1 SGHRS, CDR2 YFSETQ.

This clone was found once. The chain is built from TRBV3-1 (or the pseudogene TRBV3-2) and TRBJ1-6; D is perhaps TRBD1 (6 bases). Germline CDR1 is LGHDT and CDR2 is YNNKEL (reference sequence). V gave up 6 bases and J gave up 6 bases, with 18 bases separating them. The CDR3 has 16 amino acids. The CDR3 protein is CASRKSGAPGNSPLHF. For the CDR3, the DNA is TGTGCCAGCAGAAAGTCAGGGGCACCGGGTAATTCACCCCTCCACTTT.